Listed here are 16 T cell receptor beta chains from one sample, sequenced in a study of blood T cell repertoires in COVID-19 (dated by TCRdb to 2018 to 2021). Receptor libraries were prepared by the immunoSEQ multiplex PCR assay. Sourced from immuneACCESS, this table was stored by TCRdb with only in-frame sequences that have V and J called. A share of the clones is absent; for the studies checked, an unresolved V gene accounts for under half, and the remainder has no known explanation. Recorded for this sample are fewer than 130,000 clones; about 88% of them occurred a single time. Over 3% of the sample is taken by the ten largest. Specimen: peripheral blood. All receptors come from a woman in her 50s with acute or convalescent COVID-19.

This rearrangement joins TRBV19 to TRBJ2-3; 16 bases agree with TRBD2. CDR1 and CDR2 (germline): LNHDA, SQIVND (reference sequence). Trimming cost V 10 bases and J 3 bases; bases outside gene matches: 10. The CDR3 loop spans 17 amino acids. CDR3 coding DNA: TGTGCCACTCCCGGGACTAGCGGGAGGGGAGGAACAGATACGCAGTATTTT. Amino acid sequence: CATPGTSGRGGTDTQYF.

This clone was seen just once. J is TRBJ1-1 and V is TRBV6-5, with a possible D match to TRBD1 (6 bases). Trimming removed 7 bases at V and 9 bases at J, with 18 bases between. Germline CDR1 reads MNHEY; CDR2 reads SVGAGI. CDR3 length: 13 residues. DNA of the CDR3: TGTGCCAGCACCCAGAGGGCAGGGGATAAAGCTTTCTTT. Its protein is CASTQRAGDKAFF.

The rearrangement uses TRBV6-4 and TRBJ2-1; D call uncertain. This CDR3 region has 14 residues. CDR1 MRHNA and CDR2 SNTAGT come from the germline V gene. The V gene lost 6 bases and the J gene lost 6 bases, with 15 bases spanning the gap. CDR3 sequence reads: CASSLTFTSNEQFF. DNA of the CDR3: TGTGCCAGCAGCTTAACGTTCACCAGCAATGAGCAGTTCTTC.

CDR3: CATSRGSGLSSYEQYF. The DNA for the CDR3 is TGTGCCACCAGCAGAGGATCGGGACTTAGCTCCTACGAGCAGTACTTC. The chain couples TRBV15 to TRBJ2-7, with D possibly TRBD2 on 6 matching bases. The V end was cut by 1 base, the J end by 0 bases, with 13 bases between. This CDR3 contains 16 residues. Germline V gives CDR1 LNHNV, CDR2 YYDKDF (reference sequence).

The chain couples TRBV7-9 to TRBJ2-7, with 9 bases aligning to TRBD2. The CDR3 sequence is 14 residues long. The germline V gene encodes CDR1 SEHNR and CDR2 FQNEAQ (reference sequence). The V and J ends lost 4 bases and 4 bases, in that order; junction bases with no gene match: 5. Here the CDR3 reads CASSSGLAGYEQYF. Here the CDR3 DNA reads TGTGCCAGCAGCTCCGGGCTAGCGGGATACGAGCAGTACTTC.

V usage is TRBV5-5 and J usage is TRBJ2-5, with 9 positions matching TRBD2. This CDR3 is built from 15 residues. The germline CDR1 and CDR2 sequences are SGHKS and YYEKEE (reference sequence). V gave up 7 bases and J gave up 5 bases; unmatched junction bases: 12. For the CDR3, the DNA is TGTGCCAGCCAGATAGCGGGAGTGGATGGGGAGACCCAGTACTTC. Translation gives CASQIAGVDGETQYF.

The chain employs TRBV7-8 and TRBJ2-3; 12 positions agree with TRBD2. The CDR3 runs to 15 residues. After removal of 5 bases from V and 6 bases from J, the junction contained 6 bases not matched to a gene. Germline assignment: CDR1 SGHVS and CDR2 FQNEAQ. CDR3 nucleotides: TGTGCCAGCAGCCTCCGGACTAGCGGGATGGATACGCAGTATTTT. Protein: CASSLRTSGMDTQYF.

The J gene is TRBJ1-2, the V gene TRBV6-5; 12 bases fit TRBD1. V was pared by 5 bases and J by 4 bases, with 5 bases of the junction left unmatched. The germline V gene has CDR1 MNHEY and CDR2 SVGAGI. The CDR3 covers 15 residues. CDR3 region: CASSTGTGGGYGYTF. The DNA for the CDR3 is TGTGCCAGCAGTACCGGGACAGGGGGCGGCTATGGCTACACCTTC.

The rearrangement uses TRBV2 and TRBJ1-3, with D unclear. V lost 3 bases to trimming and J lost 4 bases, with 4 bases between them. CDR1 and CDR2 from the germline V gene are SNHLY and FYNNEI. CDR3 length: 12 amino acids. CDR3 loop: CASSEEGNTIYF. The CDR3 nucleotides are TGTGCCAGCAGTGAGGAGGGAAACACCATATATTTT.

The CDR3 DNA sequence: TGTGCCACCGGGACAACGCAAGAGACCCAGTACTTC. Translating it yields CATGTTQETQYF. The rearrangement links TRBV18 to TRBJ2-5; TRBD1 might be the D (6 bases). V dropped 10 bases and J dropped 2 bases, with 11 bases sitting between them. This CDR3 has 12 residues. Per the germline V gene, CDR1 is KGHSH and CDR2 is LQKENI.

This rearrangement joins TRBV11-2 to TRBJ1-3, with D perhaps matching TRBD1 (6 bases). The CDR3 has 15 residues. V lost 3 bases, J lost 2 bases, and 11 bases lay in between. The V gene's germline CDR1 is SGHAT and CDR2 FQNNGV. This CDR3 is CASSLSTGTGNTIYF. For the CDR3, the DNA is TGTGCCAGCAGCTTGTCGACAGGCACTGGAAACACCATATATTTT. Combining the CDR3 with reference TRBV11-2 and TRBJ1-3 gives the whole variable domain EAGVAQSPRYKIIEKRQSVAFWCNPISGHATLYWYQQILGQGPKLLIQFQNNGVVDDSQLPKDRFSAERLKGVDSTLKIQPAKLEDSAVYLCASSLSTGTGNTIYFGEGSWLTVV.

The chain uses TRBV27 and TRBJ1-6, with 7 nucleotides matching TRBD1. Germline V gives CDR1 MNHEY, CDR2 SMNVEV (reference sequence). This CDR3 has 14 amino acids. Trimming took 5 bases from V and 5 from J; bases not matched to a gene: 3. CDR3 sequence (DNA): TGTGCCAGCAGTAGACAGGGAGATAATTCACCCCTCCACTTT. Translated: CASSRQGDNSPLHF.

CDR3 amino acids: CASRPGTNNSPLHF. CDR3 bases: TGCGCCAGCAGACCGGGGACAAATAATTCACCCCTCCACTTT. V and J are TRBV5-1 and TRBJ1-6, with a weak D call TRBD1 (6 bases). The CDR3 runs to 14 residues. Trimming took off 5 bases at V and 5 bases at J, with 11 bases between the two ends. CDR1 is SGHRS and CDR2 is YFSETQ in the germline V gene. The full variable domain, with the rest looked up from reference TRBV5-1 and TRBJ1-6, is KAGVTQTPRYLIKTRGQQVTLSCSPISGHRSVSWYQQTPGQGLQFLFEYFSETQRNKGNFPGRFSGRQFSNSRSEMNVSTLELGDSALYLCASRPGTNNSPLHFGNGTRLTVT.

This clone has a handful of counts. This chain links TRBV11-1 with TRBJ2-5; 8 positions agree with TRBD1. Per germline, CDR1 SGHAT and CDR2 FQDESV (reference sequence). The CDR3 spans 12 residues. The ends lost 5 bases at V and 5 bases at J; junction bases unmatched: 1. This CDR3 is CASSRTGETQYF. DNA for the CDR3: TGTGCCAGCAGCCGGACAGGGGAGACCCAGTACTTC.

This sequence joins TRBV5-6 and TRBJ1-5; D gene uncertain. Germline assignment: CDR1 SGHDT and CDR2 YYEEEE. This CDR3 has 14 amino acids. V dropped 4 bases and J dropped 2 bases, with 10 bases sitting between them. The CDR3 here is CASSRYPGNQPQHF. DNA of the CDR3: TGTGCCAGCAGCAGATACCCGGGCAATCAGCCCCAGCATTTT. The variable domain in full, completed from reference TRBV5-6 and TRBJ1-5, reads DAGVTQSPTHLIKTRGQQVTLRCSPKSGHDTVSWYQQALGQGPQFIFQYYEEEERQRGNFPDRFSGHQFPNYSSELNVNALLLGDSALYLCASSRYPGNQPQHFGDGTRLSIL.

The chain recombines TRBV5-1 with TRBJ1-4; possibly TRBD1 for D (6 bases). CDR3 size: 14 residues. V lost 4 bases and J lost 8, with 15 bases in between. Germline CDR1 reads SGHRS; CDR2 reads YFSETQ. CDR3 sequence: CASSTDGGREKLFF. CDR3 DNA: TGCGCCAGCAGCACGGACGGGGGGCGAGAAAAACTGTTTTTT.